This T cell receptor beta chain derives from a study of blood T cell repertoires in COVID-19. Data came from immunoSEQ multiplex PCR; TCRdb stores just in-frame clones and leaves some out. Counted here are approximately 390,000 clones, around 87% occurring once; the ten biggest clones make up 2.3%. Per germline, CDR1 MGHRA and CDR2 YSYEKL. V dropped 0 bases and J dropped 11 bases, with 19 bases sitting between them. This CDR3 has 15 amino acids. The clonotype originates from a woman aged 55-70 years with COVID-19, enrolled during active disease. Sequencing was carried out using peripheral blood. The chain carries TRBV4-1 and TRBJ1-2; D ambiguous. CDR3 amino acids: CASSQDPRERWLYTF. The CDR3 bases are TGCGCCAGCAGCCAAGATCCCCGGGAGAGATGGCTGTACACCTTC.